This is a list of T cell receptor beta chains from one sample in a study of T cell responses to AZD1222 COVID-19 vaccine. Profiling relied on immunoSEQ multiplex PCR, and the TCRdb table lists in-frame clones only, not all of them. The sample shows about 140,000 clones, more than 85% of them seen only once. The sequencing used peripheral blood, collected 28 days after the second AZD1222 dose. Receptors were obtained from an adult who received the AZD1222 COVID-19 vaccine. Both conserved end residues are part of each CDR3. A D gene is named only where the DNA matches it firmly.

cdr3_aa | d_call | v_call
CASSLAPGLTGNTIYF | . | TRBV5-1
CATSPGQGITIYF | TRBD1 | TRBV15
CASSPIETGNTGELFF | . | TRBV4-1
CSASLRGVYGYTF | . | TRBV20-1
CASSTGTGDLTQYF | TRBD1 | TRBV5-4
CATSRGDRGLYEQYF | TRBD1 | TRBV15
CASSLKTGFGAFSYEQYF | . | TRBV11-2
CASSGTGIYGYTF | TRBD1 | TRBV11-2
CASSGGRLIGGYTF | . | TRBV7-9
CASSVGGRAIDEQFF | TRBD2 | TRBV9
CASSLNPNTEAFF | . | TRBV27
CASSPRRAGVDSLFGYTF | . | TRBV18
CASTTAMNTEAFF | . | TRBV7-9
CASSFREGYNEQFF | TRBD2 | TRBV14
CASSHGDSMNTEAFF | TRBD1 | TRBV4-2
CASSILVGRQNIQYF | . | TRBV19
CSGEANEKLFF | . | TRBV29-1
CASSLLHLQGSGAYGYTF | . | TRBV3-1/TRBV3-2
CASSLVHTGGNTIYF | . | TRBV7-2
CSANDYNSPLHF | . | TRBV20-1
CASSARGQGLSETQYF | TRBD1 | TRBV5-1
CASSEYRGSYNEQFF | TRBD1 | TRBV6-1
CASSQGGRGFSYEQYF | . | TRBV3-1/TRBV3-2
CASSQEWREPQHF | . | TRBV4-3
CASSSGGGGSEKLFF | . | TRBV6-5
CASSHGQGTTVSYGYTF | TRBD1 | TRBV10-2
CASSQTLAGSADTQYF | TRBD2 | TRBV4-1
CASSPSSGDHNQPQHF | . | TRBV9
CASSQGQGVTYEQYF | TRBD1 | TRBV4-3
CASSSGISGNTIYF | . | TRBV7-2
CASSLGRMEKLFF | . | TRBV5-1
CASSPGTALYDTQYF | TRBD1 | TRBV4-2
CASSQAEHSGYTF | . | TRBV14
CASSVGYSNQPQHF | . | TRBV19
CASSPRAGGPDTQYF | TRBD2 | TRBV11-2
CASSVGISGANVLTF | . | TRBV9
CASSSRPYGYTF | . | TRBV19
CASSESFGRGGSYEQYF | . | TRBV25-1
CASSSEGGRYAAYEQYF | . | TRBV27
CASTPSYSLTEQYF | . | TRBV7-2
CASSTGPYSEQYF | . | TRBV19
CASSLLASSALSEQYF | . | TRBV5-1
CASRKQGAQETQYF | . | TRBV14
CASSQGVAGRQGKNIQYF | TRBD2 | TRBV4-3
CASSEWDQPQHF | . | TRBV25-1
CASSQKGDRGYGYTF | TRBD1 | TRBV4-2
CASSLGGGSPLHF | . | TRBV12-3/TRBV12-4
CAISVTGTSGTDTQYF | TRBD2 | TRBV10-3
CASSAVGGYGYTF | . | TRBV6-4
CASSATGRNEKLFF | TRBD1 | TRBV18
CASSSLAGEQYF | TRBD2 | TRBV13
CASRRTGENTEAFF | TRBD1 | TRBV6-5
CASSQVALDGPREDEQFF | TRBD2 | TRBV4-1
CASSRGLARNEQFF | TRBD2 | TRBV5-6
CASSPGTEKRSQYF | TRBD1 | TRBV5-4
CATGGQTLEQYF | TRBD1 | TRBV19
CASSGYAEAFF | . | TRBV25-1